Below, 3 T cell receptor beta chains from the same sample are listed, as sequenced in a study of blood T cell repertoires in COVID-19. Using immunoSEQ multiplex PCR, the repertoire was profiled, and TCRdb retains in-frame clones only, with some absent. The sample holds 300,000 or so clones, approximately 86% seen once. Specimen: peripheral blood. Receptors were obtained from a man between 65 and 85 years old with acute or convalescent COVID-19.

In regard to this clone: A junction end diverges from the germline sequence, so it may reflect a read error. The chain uses TRBV28 and TRBJ2-5, with D possibly TRBD1 on 5 matching bases. Germline CDR1 is MDHEN and CDR2 is SYDVKM. This CDR3 spans 13 amino acids. In nucleotides, the CDR3 is TGTGCCAGCAGCTGGGGCAGGCAAGCGACCCAGTACTTC. Protein sequence: CASSWGRQATQYF.

This sequence joins TRBV2 and TRBJ1-2, with D possibly being TRBD1 (5 bases). Germline-derived CDR1 and CDR2 are SNHLY and FYNNEI. V was pared by 4 bases and J by 8 bases, with 14 bases between. This CDR3 comprises 13 residues. CDR3 region: CASSGQSQDGYTF. As DNA, the CDR3 is TGTGCCAGCAGTGGACAGAGTCAAGACGGCTACACCTTC.

This clone was observed a few times. The genes are TRBV28 and TRBJ1-5; possibly TRBD1 for D (6 bases). Trimming took off 5 bases at V and 0 bases at J, with 20 bases between the two ends. Germline values: CDR1 MDHEN, CDR2 SYDVKM. The CDR3 is 18 amino acids. This CDR3 is CASSGGGGAGYSNQPQHF. CDR3 nucleotides: TGTGCCAGCAGTGGTGGGGGGGGCGCGGGTTATAGCAATCAGCCCCAGCATTTT.